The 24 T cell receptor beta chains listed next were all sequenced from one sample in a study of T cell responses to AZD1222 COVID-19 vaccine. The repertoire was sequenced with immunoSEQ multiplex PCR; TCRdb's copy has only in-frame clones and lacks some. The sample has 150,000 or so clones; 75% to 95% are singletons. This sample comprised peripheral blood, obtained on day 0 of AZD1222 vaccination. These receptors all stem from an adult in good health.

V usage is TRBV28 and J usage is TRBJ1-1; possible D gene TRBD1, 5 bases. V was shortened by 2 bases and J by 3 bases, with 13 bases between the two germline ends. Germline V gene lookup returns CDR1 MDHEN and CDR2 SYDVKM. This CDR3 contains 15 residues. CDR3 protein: CASSLQGPWDTEAFF. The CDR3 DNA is TGTGCCAGCAGTTTACAGGGACCCTGGGACACTGAAGCTTTCTTT.

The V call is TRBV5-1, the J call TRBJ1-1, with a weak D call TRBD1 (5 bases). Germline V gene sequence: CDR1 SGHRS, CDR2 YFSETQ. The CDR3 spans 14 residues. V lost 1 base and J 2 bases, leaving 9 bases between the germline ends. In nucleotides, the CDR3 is TGCGCCAGCAGCTTGACGTGGGGCAACACTGAAGCTTTCTTT. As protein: CASSLTWGNTEAFF.

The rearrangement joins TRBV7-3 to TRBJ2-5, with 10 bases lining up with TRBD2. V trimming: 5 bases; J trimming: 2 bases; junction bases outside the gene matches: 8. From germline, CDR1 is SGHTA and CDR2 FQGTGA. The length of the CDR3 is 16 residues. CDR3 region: CASSPRGLAFQETQYF. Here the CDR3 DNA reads TGTGCCAGCAGCCCCCGGGGACTAGCGTTTCAAGAGACCCAGTACTTC.

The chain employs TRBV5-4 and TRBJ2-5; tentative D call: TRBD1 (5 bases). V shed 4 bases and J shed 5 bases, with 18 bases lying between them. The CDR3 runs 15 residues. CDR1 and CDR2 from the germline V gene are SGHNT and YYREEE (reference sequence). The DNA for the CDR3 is TGTGCCAGCAGCCCCGGCGGCAGGGTCGCGGAGACCCAGTACTTC. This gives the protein CASSPGGRVAETQYF.

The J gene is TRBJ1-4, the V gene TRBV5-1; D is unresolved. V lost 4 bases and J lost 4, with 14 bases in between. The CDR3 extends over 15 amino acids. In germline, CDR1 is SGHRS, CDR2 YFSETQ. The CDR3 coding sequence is TGCGCCAGCAGCACTTCGGGAAGAGATAATGAAAAACTGTTTTTT. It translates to CASSTSGRDNEKLFF.

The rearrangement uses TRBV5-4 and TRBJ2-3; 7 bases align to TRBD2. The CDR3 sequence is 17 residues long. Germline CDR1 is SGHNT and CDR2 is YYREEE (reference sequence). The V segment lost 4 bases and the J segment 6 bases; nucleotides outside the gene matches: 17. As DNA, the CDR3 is TGTGCCAGCAGCCCCACGATAAGACTAGCCCGTGAGGATACGCAGTATTTT. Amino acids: CASSPTIRLAREDTQYF.

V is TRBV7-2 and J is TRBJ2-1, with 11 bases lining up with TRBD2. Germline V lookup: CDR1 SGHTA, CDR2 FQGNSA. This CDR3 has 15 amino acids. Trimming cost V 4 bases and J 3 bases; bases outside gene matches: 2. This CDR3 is CASSYGTSGYNEQFF. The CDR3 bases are TGTGCCAGCAGCTACGGGACTAGCGGCTACAATGAGCAGTTCTTC.

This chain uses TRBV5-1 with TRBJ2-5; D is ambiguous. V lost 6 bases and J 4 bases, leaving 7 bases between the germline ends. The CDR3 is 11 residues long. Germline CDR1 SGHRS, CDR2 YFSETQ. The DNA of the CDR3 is TGCGCCAGCAAGAGAACAGAGACCCAGTACTTC. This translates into CASKRTETQYF. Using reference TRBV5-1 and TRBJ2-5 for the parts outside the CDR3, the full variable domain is KAGVTQTPRYLIKTRGQQVTLSCSPISGHRSVSWYQQTPGQGLQFLFEYFSETQRNKGNFPGRFSGRQFSNSRSEMNVSTLELGDSALYLCASKRTETQYFGPGTRLLVL.

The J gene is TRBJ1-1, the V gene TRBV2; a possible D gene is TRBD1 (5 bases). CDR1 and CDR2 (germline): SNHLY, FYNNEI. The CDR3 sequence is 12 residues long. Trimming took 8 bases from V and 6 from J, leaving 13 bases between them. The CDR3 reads CASDSGPSEAFF. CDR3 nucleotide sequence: TGTGCCAGCGATTCGGGGCCTTCTGAAGCTTTCTTT.

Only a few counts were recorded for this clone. The CDR3 nucleotides read TGTGCCACTAGAGCCGTCAACTCCTACAATGAGCAGTTCTTC. It specifies CATRAVNSYNEQFF. The chain has TRBV7-2 and TRBJ2-1; D not resolved. V lost 10 bases, J lost 0 bases, and 13 bases lay in between. This CDR3 region has 14 residues. Germline assignment: CDR1 SGHTA and CDR2 FQGNSA.

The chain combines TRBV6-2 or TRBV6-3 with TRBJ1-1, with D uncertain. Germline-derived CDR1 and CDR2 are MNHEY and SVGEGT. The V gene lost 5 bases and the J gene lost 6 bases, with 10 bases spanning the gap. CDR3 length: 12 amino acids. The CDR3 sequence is CASSGLGSEAFF. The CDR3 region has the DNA TGTGCCAGCAGTGGGCTCGGCTCTGAAGCTTTCTTT.

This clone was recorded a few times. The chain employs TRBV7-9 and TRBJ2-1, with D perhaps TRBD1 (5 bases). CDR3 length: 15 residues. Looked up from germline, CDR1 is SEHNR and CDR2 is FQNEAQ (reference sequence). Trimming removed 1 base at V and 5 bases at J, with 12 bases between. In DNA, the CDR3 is TGTGCCAGCAGCTTAGTCGGGTCCAGGGACAATGAGCAGTTCTTC. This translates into CASSLVGSRDNEQFF.

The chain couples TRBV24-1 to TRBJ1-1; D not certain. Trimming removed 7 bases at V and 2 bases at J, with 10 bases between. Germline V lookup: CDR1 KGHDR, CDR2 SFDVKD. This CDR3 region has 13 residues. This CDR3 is CATRGKGNTEAFF. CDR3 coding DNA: TGTGCCACCAGAGGAAAGGGAAACACTGAAGCTTTCTTT.

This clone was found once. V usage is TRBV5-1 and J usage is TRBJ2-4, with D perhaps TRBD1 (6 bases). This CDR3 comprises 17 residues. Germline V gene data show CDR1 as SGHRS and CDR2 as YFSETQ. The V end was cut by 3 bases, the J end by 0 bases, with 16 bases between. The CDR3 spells CASSWSGTNKAKNIQYF. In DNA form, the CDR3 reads TGCGCCAGCAGCTGGTCCGGGACAAATAAAGCCAAAAACATTCAGTACTTC.

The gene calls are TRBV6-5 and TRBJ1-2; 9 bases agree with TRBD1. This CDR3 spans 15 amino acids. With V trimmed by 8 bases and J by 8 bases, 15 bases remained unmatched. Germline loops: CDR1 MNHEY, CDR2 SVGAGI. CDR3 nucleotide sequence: TGTGCCAGCCGATCGACAGGGGGGGCGGTGATCGGCTACACCTTC. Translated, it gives CASRSTGGAVIGYTF.

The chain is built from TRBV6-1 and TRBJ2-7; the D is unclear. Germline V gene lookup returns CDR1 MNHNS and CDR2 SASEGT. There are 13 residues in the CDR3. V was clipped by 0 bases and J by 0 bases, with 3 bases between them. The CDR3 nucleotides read TGTGCCAGCAGTGAAGCCCCCTCCTACGAGCAGTACTTC. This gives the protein CASSEAPSYEQYF.

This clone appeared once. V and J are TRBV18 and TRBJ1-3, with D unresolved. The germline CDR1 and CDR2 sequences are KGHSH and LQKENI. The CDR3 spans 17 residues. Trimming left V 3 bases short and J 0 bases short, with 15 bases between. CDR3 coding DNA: TGTGCCAGCTCACCTATAAGAACAGTATACTCTGGAAACACCATATATTTT. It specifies CASSPIRTVYSGNTIYF.

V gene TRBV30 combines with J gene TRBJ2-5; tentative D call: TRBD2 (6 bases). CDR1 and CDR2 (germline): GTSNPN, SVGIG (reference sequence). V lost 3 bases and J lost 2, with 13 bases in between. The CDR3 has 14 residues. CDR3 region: CAWRRGGVQETQYF. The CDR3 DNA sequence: TGTGCCTGGAGGAGAGGCGGGGTTCAAGAGACCCAGTACTTC.

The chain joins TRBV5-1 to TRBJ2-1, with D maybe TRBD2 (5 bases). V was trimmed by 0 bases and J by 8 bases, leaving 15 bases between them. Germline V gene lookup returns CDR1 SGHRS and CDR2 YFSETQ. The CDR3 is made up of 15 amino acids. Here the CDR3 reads CASSLAGISVDEQFF. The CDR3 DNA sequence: TGCGCCAGCAGCTTGGCCGGAATTAGCGTCGATGAGCAGTTCTTC.

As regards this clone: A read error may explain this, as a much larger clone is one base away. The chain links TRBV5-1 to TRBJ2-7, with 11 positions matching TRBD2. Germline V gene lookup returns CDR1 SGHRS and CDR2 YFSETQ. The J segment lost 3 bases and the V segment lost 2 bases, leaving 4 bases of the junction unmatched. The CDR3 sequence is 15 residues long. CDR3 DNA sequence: TGCGCCAGCAGCTTCGACCTAGCGGGGGGCTACGAGCAGTACTTC. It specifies CASSFDLAGGYEQYF.

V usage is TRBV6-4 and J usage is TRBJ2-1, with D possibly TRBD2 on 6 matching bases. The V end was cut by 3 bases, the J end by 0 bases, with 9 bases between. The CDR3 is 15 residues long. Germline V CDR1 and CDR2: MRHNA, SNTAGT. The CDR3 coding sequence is TGTGCCAGCAGTGAAAAAGCGGGCTCCTACAATGAGCAGTTCTTC. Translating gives CASSEKAGSYNEQFF.

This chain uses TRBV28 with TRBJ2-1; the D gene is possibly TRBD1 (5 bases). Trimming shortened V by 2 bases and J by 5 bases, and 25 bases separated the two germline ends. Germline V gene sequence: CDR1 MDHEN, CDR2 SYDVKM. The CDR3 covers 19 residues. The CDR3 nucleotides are TGTGCCAGCAGTTTACGTGACCGCGGCAGGTTGGGGCTGGACAATGAGCAGTTCTTC. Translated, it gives CASSLRDRGRLGLDNEQFF.

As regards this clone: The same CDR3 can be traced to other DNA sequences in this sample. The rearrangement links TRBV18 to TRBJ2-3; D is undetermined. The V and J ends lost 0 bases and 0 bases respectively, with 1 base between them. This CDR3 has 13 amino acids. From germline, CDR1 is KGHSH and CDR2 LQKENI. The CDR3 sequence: CASSPPSTDTQYF. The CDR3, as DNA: TGTGCCAGCTCACCACCCAGCACAGATACGCAGTATTTT.

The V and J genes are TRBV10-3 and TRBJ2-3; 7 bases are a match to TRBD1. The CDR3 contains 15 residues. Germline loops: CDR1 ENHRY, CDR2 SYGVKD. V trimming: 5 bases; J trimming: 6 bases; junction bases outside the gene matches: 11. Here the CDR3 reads CAISPRGYPEDTQYF. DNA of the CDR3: TGTGCCATCAGTCCCAGGGGGTATCCTGAGGATACGCAGTATTTT.